Listed below are T cell receptor beta chains from one sample, sequenced in a study of Ad26.COV2.S vaccination and SARS-CoV-2 variants. TCRdb's table, derived via immunoSEQ multiplex PCR, lists solely in-frame clones and lacks some. The table has 360,000 or so clones, 75% to 90% seen once. Here the sequenced sample was peripheral blood, taken in a trial of Ad26.COV2.S vaccine versus placebo. These receptors all stem from a person aged 18-60 years who received the Ad26.COV2.S COVID-19 vaccine or a placebo. Both conserved end residues are part of each CDR3. The D gene is left open where the match is weak.

d_gene: TRBD1
v_gene: TRBV6-5
j_gene: TRBJ1-4
CDR3aa: CASTAGGTNEKLFF
CDR3nt: TGTGCCAGCACCGCAGGGGGTACTAATGAAAAACTGTTTTTT

d_gene: .
v_gene: TRBV30
j_gene: TRBJ1-1
CDR3aa: CAWSVPGVAFF
CDR3nt: TGTGCCTGGAGTGTCCCAGGGGTAGCTTTCTTT

d_gene: .
v_gene: TRBV5-6
j_gene: TRBJ2-2
CDR3aa: CASSGYGRGNTGELFF
CDR3nt: TGTGCCAGCAGCGGGTATGGTAGGGGCAACACCGGGGAGCTGTTTTTT

d_gene: TRBD2
v_gene: TRBV11-3
j_gene: TRBJ2-3
CDR3aa: CASSRLAGYTDTQYF
CDR3nt: TGTGCCAGCAGCAGACTAGCGGGGTACACAGATACGCAGTATTTT

d_gene: TRBD1
v_gene: TRBV30
j_gene: TRBJ1-1
CDR3aa: CARDRANTEAFF
CDR3nt: TGTGCCAGGGACAGAGCGAACACTGAAGCTTTCTTT

d_gene: .
v_gene: TRBV10-3
j_gene: TRBJ2-3
CDR3aa: CASESRGYDTQYF
CDR3nt: TGTGCCTCGGAGAGTCGGGGGTACGATACGCAGTATTTT

d_gene: TRBD1
v_gene: TRBV30
j_gene: TRBJ2-2
CDR3aa: CAWIKGTGGRTRNTGELFF
CDR3nt: TGTGCCTGGATAAAAGGGACAGGGGGCAGAACTCGTAACACCGGGGAGCTGTTTTTT

d_gene: .
v_gene: TRBV5-4
j_gene: TRBJ2-2
CDR3aa: CASSPSLQGNTGELFF
CDR3nt: TGTGCCAGCAGCCCCTCCTTACAGGGGAACACCGGGGAGCTGTTTTTT

d_gene: .
v_gene: TRBV3-1/TRBV3-2
j_gene: TRBJ2-7
CDR3aa: CASSHHGGHLNEQYF
CDR3nt: TGTGCCAGCAGCCACCACGGAGGACATTTGAACGAGCAGTACTTC

d_gene: .
v_gene: TRBV5-5
j_gene: TRBJ2-2
CDR3aa: CASSFKTGELFF
CDR3nt: TGTGCCAGCAGCTTTAAAACCGGGGAGCTGTTTTTT

d_gene: TRBD2
v_gene: TRBV2
j_gene: TRBJ2-5
CDR3aa: CASTGGTSGIRVTQYF
CDR3nt: TGTGCCAGCACGGGGGGGACTAGCGGGATTAGGGTGACCCAGTACTTC

d_gene: .
v_gene: TRBV30
j_gene: TRBJ1-2
CDR3aa: CAWSIPGPGRDGYTF
CDR3nt: TGTGCCTGGAGTATTCCCGGACCCGGACGTGATGGCTACACCTTC

d_gene: .
v_gene: TRBV19
j_gene: TRBJ1-5
CDR3aa: CASTPRDNQPQHF
CDR3nt: TGTGCCAGTACTCCCCGGGACAATCAGCCCCAGCATTTT

d_gene: TRBD1
v_gene: TRBV6-1
j_gene: TRBJ2-6
CDR3aa: CASSDGQAGANVLTF
CDR3nt: TGTGCCAGCAGTGACGGACAGGCTGGGGCCAACGTCCTGACTTTC